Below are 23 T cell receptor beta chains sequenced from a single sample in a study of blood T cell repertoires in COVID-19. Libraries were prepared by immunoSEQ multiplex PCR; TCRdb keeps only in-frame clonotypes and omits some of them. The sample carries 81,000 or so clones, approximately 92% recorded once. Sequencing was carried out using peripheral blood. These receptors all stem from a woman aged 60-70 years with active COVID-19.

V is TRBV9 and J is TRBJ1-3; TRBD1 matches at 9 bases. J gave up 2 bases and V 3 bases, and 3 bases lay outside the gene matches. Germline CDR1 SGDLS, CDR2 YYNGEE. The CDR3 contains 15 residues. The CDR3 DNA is TGTGCCAGCAGCGAGGGGACAGGGACTGGAAACACCATATATTTT. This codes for CASSEGTGTGNTIYF.

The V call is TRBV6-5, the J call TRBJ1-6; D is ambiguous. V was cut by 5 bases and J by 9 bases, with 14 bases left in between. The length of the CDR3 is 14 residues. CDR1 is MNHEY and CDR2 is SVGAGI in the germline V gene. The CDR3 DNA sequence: TGTGCCAGCAGTAATTTGGAGGGCGGTTCACCCCTCCACTTT. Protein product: CASSNLEGGSPLHF.

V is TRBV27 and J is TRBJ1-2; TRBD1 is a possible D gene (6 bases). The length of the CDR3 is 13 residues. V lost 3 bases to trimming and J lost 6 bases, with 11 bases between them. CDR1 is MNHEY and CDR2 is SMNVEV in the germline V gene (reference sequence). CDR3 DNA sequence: TGTGCCAGCAGTTTCGGGGGGGCGGATGGCTACACCTTC. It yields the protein CASSFGGADGYTF.

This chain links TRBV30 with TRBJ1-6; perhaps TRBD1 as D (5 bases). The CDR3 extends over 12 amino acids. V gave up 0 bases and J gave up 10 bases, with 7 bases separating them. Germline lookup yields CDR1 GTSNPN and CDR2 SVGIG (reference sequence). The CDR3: CAWSVQESPLHF. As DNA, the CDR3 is TGTGCCTGGAGTGTACAGGAATCACCCCTCCACTTT.

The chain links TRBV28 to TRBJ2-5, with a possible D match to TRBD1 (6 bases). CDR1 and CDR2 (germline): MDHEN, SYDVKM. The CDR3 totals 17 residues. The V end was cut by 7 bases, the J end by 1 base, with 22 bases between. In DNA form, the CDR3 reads TGTGCCAGCACCACGATGGGGGACATCGTACTCCAAGAGACCCAGTACTTC. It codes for CASTTMGDIVLQETQYF.

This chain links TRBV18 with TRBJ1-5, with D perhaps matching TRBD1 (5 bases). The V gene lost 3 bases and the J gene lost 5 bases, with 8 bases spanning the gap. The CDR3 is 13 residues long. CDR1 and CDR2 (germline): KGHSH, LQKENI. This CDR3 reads CASSPGLDQPQHF. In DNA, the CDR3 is TGTGCCAGCTCACCGGGGCTGGATCAGCCCCAGCATTTT.

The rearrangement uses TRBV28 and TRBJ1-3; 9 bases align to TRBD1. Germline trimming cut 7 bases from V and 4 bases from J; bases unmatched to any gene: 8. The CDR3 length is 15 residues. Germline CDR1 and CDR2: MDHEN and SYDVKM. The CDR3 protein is CASTPGQGAGNTIYF. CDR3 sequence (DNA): TGTGCCAGCACACCGGGACAGGGTGCCGGAAACACCATATATTTT.

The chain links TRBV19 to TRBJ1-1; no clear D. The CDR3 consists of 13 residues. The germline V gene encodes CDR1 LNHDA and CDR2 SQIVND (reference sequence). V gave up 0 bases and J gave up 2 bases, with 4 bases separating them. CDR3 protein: CASSIELNTEAFF. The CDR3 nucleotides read TGTGCCAGTAGTATAGAGTTAAACACTGAAGCTTTCTTT.

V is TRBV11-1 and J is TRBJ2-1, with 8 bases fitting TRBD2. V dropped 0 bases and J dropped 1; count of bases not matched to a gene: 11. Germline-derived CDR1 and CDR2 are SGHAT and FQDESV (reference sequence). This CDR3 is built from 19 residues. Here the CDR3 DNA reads TGTGCCAGCAGCTTAGCCCCGGGGGGGGCAGTGGGGTCCTACAATGAGCAGTTCTTC. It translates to CASSLAPGGAVGSYNEQFF. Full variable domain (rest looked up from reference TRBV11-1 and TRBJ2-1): EAEVAQSPRYKITEKSQAVAFWCDPISGHATLYWYRQILGQGPELLVQFQDESVVDDSQLPKDRFSAERLKGVDSTLKIQPAELGDSAMYLCASSLAPGGAVGSYNEQFFGPGTRLTVL.

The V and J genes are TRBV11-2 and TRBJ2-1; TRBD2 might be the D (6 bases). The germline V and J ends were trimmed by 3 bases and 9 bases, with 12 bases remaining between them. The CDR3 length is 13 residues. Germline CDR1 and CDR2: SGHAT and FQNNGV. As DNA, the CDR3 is TGTGCCAGCAGCTTGGAGGGATTAGGTGAGCAGTTCTTC. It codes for CASSLEGLGEQFF.

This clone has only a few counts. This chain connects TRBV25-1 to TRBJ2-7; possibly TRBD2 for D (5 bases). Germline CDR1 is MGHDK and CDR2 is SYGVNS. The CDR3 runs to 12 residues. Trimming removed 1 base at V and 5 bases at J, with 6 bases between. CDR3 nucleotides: TGTGCCAGCAGTGAATTCGGGGACGAGCAGTACTTC. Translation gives CASSEFGDEQYF.

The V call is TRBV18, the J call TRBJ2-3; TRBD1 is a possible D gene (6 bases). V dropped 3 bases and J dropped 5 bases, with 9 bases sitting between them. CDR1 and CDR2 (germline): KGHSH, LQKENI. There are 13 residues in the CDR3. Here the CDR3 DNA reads TGTGCCAGCTCACCGGTGGGACAAGATACGCAGTATTTT. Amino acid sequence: CASSPVGQDTQYF.

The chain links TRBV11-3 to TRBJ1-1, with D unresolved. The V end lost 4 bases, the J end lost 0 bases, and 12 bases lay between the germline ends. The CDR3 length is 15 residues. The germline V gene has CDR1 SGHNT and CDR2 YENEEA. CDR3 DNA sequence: TGTGCCAGCAGCTCAGGACGGAGGGTGAACACTGAAGCTTTCTTT. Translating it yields CASSSGRRVNTEAFF. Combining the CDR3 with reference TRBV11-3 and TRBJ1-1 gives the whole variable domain EAGVVQSPRYKIIEKKQPVAFWCNPISGHNTLYWYLQNLGQGPELLIRYENEEAVDDSQLPKDRFSAERLKGVDSTLKIQPAELGDSAVYLCASSSGRRVNTEAFFGQGTRLTVV.

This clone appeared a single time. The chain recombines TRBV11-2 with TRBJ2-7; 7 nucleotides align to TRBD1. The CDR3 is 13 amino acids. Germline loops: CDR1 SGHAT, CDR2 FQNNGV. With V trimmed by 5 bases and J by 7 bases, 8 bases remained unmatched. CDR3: CASSQTGQVEQYF. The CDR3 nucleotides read TGTGCCAGCAGCCAGACAGGGCAGGTAGAGCAGTACTTC.

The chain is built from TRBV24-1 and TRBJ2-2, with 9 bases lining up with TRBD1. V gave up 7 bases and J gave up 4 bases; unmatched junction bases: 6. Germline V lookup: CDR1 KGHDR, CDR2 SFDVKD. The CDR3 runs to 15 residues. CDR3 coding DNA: TGTGCCACCAGACCGGGACAGGGTGGCACCGGGGAGCTGTTTTTT. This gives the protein CATRPGQGGTGELFF.

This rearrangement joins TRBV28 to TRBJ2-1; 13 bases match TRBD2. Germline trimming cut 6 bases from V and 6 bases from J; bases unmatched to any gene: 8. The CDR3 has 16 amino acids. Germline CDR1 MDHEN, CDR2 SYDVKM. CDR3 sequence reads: CASRNFGTSGINEQFF. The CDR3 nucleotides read TGTGCCAGCAGAAACTTCGGGACTAGCGGGATCAATGAGCAGTTCTTC.

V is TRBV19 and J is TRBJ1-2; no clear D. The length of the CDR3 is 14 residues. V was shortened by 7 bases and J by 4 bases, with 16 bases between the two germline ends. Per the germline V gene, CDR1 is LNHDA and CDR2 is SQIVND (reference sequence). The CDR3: CASNLMGQSYGYTF. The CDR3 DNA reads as TGTGCCAGTAACCTGATGGGCCAATCCTATGGCTACACCTTC. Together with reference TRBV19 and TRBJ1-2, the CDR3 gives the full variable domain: DGGITQSPKYLFRKEGQNVTLSCEQNLNHDAMYWYRQDPGQGLRLIYYSQIVNDFQKGDIAEGYSVSREKKESFPLTVTSAQKNPTAFYLCASNLMGQSYGYTFGSGTRLTVV.

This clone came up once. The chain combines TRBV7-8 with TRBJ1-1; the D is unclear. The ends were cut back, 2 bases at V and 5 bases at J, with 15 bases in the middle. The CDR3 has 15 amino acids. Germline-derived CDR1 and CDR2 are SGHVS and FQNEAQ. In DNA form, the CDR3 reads TGTGCCAGCAGCTTATACAAGAACAGCGGTACTGAAGCTTTCTTT. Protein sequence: CASSLYKNSGTEAFF. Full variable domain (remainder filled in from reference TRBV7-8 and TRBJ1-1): GAGVSQSPRYKVAKRGQDVALRCDPISGHVSLFWYQQALGQGPEFLTYFQNEAQLDKSGLPSDRFFAERPEGSVSTLKIQRTQQEDSAVYLCASSLYKNSGTEAFFGQGTRLTVV.

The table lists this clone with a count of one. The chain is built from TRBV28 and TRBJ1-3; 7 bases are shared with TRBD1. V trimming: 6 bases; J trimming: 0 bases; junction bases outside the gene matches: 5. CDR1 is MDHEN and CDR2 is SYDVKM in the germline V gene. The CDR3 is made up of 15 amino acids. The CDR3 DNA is TGTGCCAGCAGGCTGGGACAGATCTCTGGAAACACCATATATTTT. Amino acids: CASRLGQISGNTIYF.

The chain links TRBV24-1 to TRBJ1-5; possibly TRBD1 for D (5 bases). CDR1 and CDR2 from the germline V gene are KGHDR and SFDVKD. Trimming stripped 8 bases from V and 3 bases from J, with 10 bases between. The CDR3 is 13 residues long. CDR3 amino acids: CATMEGNNQPQHF. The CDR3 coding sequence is TGTGCCACCATGGAGGGGAACAATCAGCCCCAGCATTTT.

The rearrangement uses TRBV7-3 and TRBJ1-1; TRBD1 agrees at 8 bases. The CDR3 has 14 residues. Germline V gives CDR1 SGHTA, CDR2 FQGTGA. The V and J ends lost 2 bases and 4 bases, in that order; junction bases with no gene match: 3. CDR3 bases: TGTGCCAGCAGCTTAGGGACAGGTTTCACTGAAGCTTTCTTT. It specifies CASSLGTGFTEAFF.

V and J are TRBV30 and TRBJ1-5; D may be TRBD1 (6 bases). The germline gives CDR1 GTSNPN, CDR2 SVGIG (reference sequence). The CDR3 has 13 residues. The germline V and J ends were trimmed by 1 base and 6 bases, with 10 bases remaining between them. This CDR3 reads CAWSAAGVQPQHF. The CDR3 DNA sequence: TGTGCCTGGAGTGCGGCAGGGGTTCAGCCCCAGCATTTT.

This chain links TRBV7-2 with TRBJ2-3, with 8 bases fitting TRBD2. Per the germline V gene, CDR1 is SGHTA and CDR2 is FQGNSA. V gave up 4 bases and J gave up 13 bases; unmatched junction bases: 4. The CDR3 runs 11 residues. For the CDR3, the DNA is TGTGCCAGCAGCTCAGGACTAGCCAAGTATTTT. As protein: CASSSGLAKYF.